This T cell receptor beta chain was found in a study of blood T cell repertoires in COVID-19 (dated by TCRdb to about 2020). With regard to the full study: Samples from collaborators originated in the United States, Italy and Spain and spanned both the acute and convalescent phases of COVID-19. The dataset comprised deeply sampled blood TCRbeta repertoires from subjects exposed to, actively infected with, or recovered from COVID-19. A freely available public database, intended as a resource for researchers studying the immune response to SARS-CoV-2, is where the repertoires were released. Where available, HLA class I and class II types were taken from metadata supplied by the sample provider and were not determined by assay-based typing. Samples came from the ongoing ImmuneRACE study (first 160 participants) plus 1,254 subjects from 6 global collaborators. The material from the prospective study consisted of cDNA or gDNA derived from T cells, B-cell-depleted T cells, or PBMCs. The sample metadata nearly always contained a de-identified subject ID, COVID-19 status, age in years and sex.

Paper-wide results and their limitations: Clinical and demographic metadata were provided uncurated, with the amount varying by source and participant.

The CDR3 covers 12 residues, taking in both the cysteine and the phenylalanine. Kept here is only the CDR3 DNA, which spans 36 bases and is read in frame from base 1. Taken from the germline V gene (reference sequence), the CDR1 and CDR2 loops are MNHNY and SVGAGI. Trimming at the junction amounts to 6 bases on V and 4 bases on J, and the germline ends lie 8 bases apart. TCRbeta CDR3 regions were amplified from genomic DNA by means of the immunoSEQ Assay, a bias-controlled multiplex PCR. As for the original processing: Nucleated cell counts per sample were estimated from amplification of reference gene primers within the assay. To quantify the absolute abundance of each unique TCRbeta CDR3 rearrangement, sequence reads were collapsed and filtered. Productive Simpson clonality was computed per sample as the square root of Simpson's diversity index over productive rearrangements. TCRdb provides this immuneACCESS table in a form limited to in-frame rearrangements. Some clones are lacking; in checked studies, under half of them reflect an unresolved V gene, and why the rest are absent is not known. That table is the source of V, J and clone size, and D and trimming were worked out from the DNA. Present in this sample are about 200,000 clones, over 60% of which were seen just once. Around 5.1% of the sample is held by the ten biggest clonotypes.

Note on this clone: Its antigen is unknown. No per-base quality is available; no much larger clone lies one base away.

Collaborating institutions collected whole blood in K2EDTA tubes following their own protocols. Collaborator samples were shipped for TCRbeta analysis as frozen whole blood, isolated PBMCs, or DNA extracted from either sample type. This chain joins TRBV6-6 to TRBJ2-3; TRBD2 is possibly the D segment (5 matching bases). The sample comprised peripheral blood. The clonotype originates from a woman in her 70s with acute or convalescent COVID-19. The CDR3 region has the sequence CASSPSSDTQYF. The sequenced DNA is TGTGCCAGCAGCCCTAGCTCAGATACGCAGTATTTT.